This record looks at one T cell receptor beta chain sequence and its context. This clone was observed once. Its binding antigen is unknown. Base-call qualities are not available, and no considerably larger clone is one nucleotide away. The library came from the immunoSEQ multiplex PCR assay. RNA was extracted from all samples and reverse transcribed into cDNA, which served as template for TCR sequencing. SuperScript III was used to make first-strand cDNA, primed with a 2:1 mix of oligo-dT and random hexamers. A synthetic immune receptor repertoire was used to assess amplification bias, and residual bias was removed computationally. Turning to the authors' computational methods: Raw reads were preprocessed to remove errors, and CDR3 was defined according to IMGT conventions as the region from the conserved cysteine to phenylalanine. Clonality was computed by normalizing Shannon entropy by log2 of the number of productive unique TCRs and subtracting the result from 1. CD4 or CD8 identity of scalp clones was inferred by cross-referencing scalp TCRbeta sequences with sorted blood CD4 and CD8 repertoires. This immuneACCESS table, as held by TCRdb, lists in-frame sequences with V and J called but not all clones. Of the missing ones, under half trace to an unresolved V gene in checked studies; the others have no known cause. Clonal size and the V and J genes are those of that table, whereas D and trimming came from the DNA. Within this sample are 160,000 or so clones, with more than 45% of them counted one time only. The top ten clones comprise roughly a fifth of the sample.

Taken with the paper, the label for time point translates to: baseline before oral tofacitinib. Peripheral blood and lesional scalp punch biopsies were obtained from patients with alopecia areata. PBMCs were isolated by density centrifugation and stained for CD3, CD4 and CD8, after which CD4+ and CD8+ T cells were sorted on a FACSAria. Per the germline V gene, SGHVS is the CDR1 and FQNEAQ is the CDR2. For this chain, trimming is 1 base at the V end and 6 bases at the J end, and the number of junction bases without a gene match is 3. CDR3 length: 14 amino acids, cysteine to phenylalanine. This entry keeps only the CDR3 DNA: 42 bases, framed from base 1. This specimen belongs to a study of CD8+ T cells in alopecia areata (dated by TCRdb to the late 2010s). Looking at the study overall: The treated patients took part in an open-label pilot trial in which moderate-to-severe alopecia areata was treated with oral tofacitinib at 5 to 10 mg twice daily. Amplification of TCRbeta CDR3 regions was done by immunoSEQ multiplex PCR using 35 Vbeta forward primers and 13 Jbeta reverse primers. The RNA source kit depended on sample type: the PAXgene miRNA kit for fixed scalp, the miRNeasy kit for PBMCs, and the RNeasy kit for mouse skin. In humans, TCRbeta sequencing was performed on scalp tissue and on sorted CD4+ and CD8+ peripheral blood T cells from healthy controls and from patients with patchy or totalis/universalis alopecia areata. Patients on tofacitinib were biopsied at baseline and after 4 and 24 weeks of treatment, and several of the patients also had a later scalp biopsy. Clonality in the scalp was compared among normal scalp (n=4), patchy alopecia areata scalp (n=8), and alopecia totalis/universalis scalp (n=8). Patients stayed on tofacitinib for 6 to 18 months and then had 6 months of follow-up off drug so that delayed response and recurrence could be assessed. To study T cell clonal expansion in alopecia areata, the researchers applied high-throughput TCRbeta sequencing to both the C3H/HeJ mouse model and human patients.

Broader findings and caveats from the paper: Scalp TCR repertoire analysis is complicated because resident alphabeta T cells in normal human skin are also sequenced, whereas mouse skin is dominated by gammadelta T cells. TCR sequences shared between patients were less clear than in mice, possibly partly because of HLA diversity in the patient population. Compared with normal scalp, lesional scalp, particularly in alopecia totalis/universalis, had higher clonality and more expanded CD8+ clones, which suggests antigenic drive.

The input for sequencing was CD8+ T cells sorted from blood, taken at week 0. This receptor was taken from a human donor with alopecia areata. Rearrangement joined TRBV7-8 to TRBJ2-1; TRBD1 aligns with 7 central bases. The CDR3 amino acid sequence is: CASSLGDSRNEQFF. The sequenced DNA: TGTGCCAGCAGCTTAGGGGACAGTCGCAATGAGCAGTTCTTC.